The next 22 T cell receptor beta chains were all read from a single sample in a study of blood T cell repertoires in COVID-19. Assay used: immunoSEQ multiplex PCR; TCRdb lists only in-frame clones, some missing. The data hold fewer than 300,000 clones, with 75% to 90% observed a single time. The sample comprised PBMCs or T cells enriched from blood (not recorded which). The receptors originated from a woman aged 50 to 60 who had recovered from COVID-19.

The genes are TRBV5-5 and TRBJ1-1, with D possibly TRBD1 on 5 matching bases. Germline CDR1 is SGHKS and CDR2 is YYEKEE (reference sequence). CDR3 size: 13 residues. Deletions cut 5 bases from V and 3 bases from J, with 11 bases between. CDR3 sequence: CASSKTGDTEAFF. The CDR3 DNA is TGTGCCAGCAGTAAGACGGGGGACACTGAAGCTTTCTTT.

The chain uses TRBV5-4 and TRBJ1-1; perhaps TRBD1 as D (5 bases). The germline V gene encodes CDR1 SGHNT and CDR2 YYREEE (reference sequence). The CDR3 has 15 residues. V lost 2 bases to trimming and J lost 1 base, with 12 bases between them. CDR3 in DNA: TGTGCCAGCAGCTTCTCTCTGACAGCGAACACTGAAGCTTTCTTT. It codes for CASSFSLTANTEAFF.

The rearrangement joins TRBV30 to TRBJ2-7, with TRBD1 matching 10 bases. The V gene end was trimmed by 0 bases and the J gene end by 2 bases; junction bases not matched to a gene: 7. The CDR3 runs 16 residues. Looked up from germline, CDR1 is GTSNPN and CDR2 is SVGIG (reference sequence). Here the CDR3 reads CAWSVPRTGGAYEQYF. The CDR3 coding sequence is TGTGCCTGGAGTGTTCCCCGGACAGGGGGGGCCTACGAGCAGTACTTC.

This sequence joins TRBV30 and TRBJ1-1; D gene unclear. The V gene lost 2 bases and the J gene lost 0 bases, with 7 bases spanning the gap. CDR1 is GTSNPN, CDR2 SVGIG, per germline (reference sequence). The length of the CDR3 is 13 residues. In DNA, the CDR3 is TGTGCCTGGAGTTTCCAGTTGAACACTGAAGCTTTCTTT. Encoded protein: CAWSFQLNTEAFF. The complete variable domain, with remaining parts taken from reference TRBV30 and TRBJ1-1, reads SQTIHQWPATLVQPVGSPLSLECTVEGTSNPNLYWYRQAAGRGLQLLFYSVGIGQISSEVPQNLSASRPQDRQFILSSKKLLLSDSGFYLCAWSFQLNTEAFFGQGTRLTVV.

This clone was found once. V gene TRBV4-1 combines with J gene TRBJ2-2, with 7 bases aligning to TRBD2. The CDR3 has 16 amino acids. Germline CDR1 is MGHRA and CDR2 is YSYEKL. V trimming: 4 bases; J trimming: 5 bases; junction bases outside the gene matches: 10. DNA of the CDR3: TGCGCCAGCAGCCCTAGCGGCCACCTTCGGACCGGGGAGCTGTTTTTT. It is translated as CASSPSGHLRTGELFF.

V is TRBV27 and J is TRBJ1-1; 9 nucleotides match TRBD1. The CDR3 extends over 14 amino acids. With 3 bases clipped from V and 1 base from J, the junction kept 0 bases outside the gene matches. Germline V CDR1 and CDR2: MNHEY, SMNVEV (reference sequence). The CDR3 coding sequence is TGTGCCAGCAGTTTGGACAGGGGGAACACTGAAGCTTTCTTT. Translation gives CASSLDRGNTEAFF.

DNA of the CDR3: TGTGCCATCAGCTTGACAGACACAGATACGCAGTATTTT. Translation gives CAISLTDTDTQYF. The gene calls are TRBV10-3 and TRBJ2-3; tentative D call: TRBD1 (5 bases). There are 13 residues in the CDR3. Trimming removed 6 bases from V and 2 bases from J, with 9 bases in between. Per germline, CDR1 ENHRY and CDR2 SYGVKD.

The V and J genes are TRBV7-3 and TRBJ2-3; a possible D gene is TRBD2 (6 bases). CDR3 length: 13 amino acids. V shed 6 bases and J shed 2 bases, with 9 bases lying between them. CDR1 is SGHTA and CDR2 is FQGTGA in the germline V gene. CDR3 in amino acids: CASSRGITDTQYF. For the CDR3, the DNA is TGTGCCAGCAGTCGGGGGATCACAGATACGCAGTATTTT. Drawing the rest from reference TRBV7-3 and TRBJ2-3, the complete variable domain is GAGVSQTPSNKVTEKGKYVELRCDPISGHTALYWYRQSLGQGPEFLIYFQGTGAADDSGLPNDRFFAVRPEGSVSTLKIQRTERGDSAVYLCASSRGITDTQYFGPGTRLTVL.

J is TRBJ1-4 and V is TRBV28, with D unresolved. V was cut by 0 bases and J by 8 bases, with 7 bases left in between. This CDR3 spans 13 amino acids. Germline V gene data show CDR1 as MDHEN and CDR2 as SYDVKM. The CDR3 sequence: CASSLWRIEKLFF. The CDR3 DNA reads TGTGCCAGCAGTTTATGGAGGATCGAAAAACTGTTTTTT.

This clone has only a few counts. The chain carries TRBV15 and TRBJ1-2; D gene ambiguous. There are 13 residues in the CDR3. Germline V gene data show CDR1 as LNHNV and CDR2 as YYDKDF (reference sequence). Trimming took off 0 bases at V and 7 bases at J, with 9 bases between the two ends. CDR3 DNA sequence: TGTGCCACCAGCAGAGACCGGGAATCTGGCTACACCTTC. This codes for CATSRDRESGYTF.

The CDR3 sequence: CASSPTQRHKRRANYGYTF. Written as DNA, the CDR3 is TGTGCCAGCAGTCCAACCCAACGACACAAGCGGAGGGCTAACTATGGCTACACCTTC. This chain links TRBV28 with TRBJ1-2, with D unresolved. Trimming stripped 5 bases from V and 0 bases from J, with 25 bases between. The CDR3 is 19 amino acids. Germline V gene data show CDR1 as MDHEN and CDR2 as SYDVKM.

This clone occurred once. Other DNA variants within this sample encode the same CDR3. V usage is TRBV28 and J usage is TRBJ2-5; 7 nucleotides match TRBD2. The CDR3 runs 14 residues. Germline V gene lookup returns CDR1 MDHEN and CDR2 SYDVKM. Trimming cost V 6 bases and J 1 base; bases outside gene matches: 5. DNA for the CDR3: TGTGCCAGCAGCCTCGGGGGGAGCCAAGAGACCCAGTACTTC. It specifies CASSLGGSQETQYF.

This clone was counted once. V is TRBV4-2 and J is TRBJ2-2; 8 bases match TRBD2. The V segment lost 0 bases and the J segment 1 base; nucleotides outside the gene matches: 4. This CDR3 contains 17 residues. The germline CDR1 and CDR2 sequences are LGHNA and YNFKEQ. The CDR3 reads CASSQDTGLVNTGELFF. CDR3 sequence (DNA): TGTGCCAGCAGCCAAGATACGGGACTAGTGAACACCGGGGAGCTGTTTTTT.

This clone was detected once. V is TRBV18 and J is TRBJ2-1; the D gene is possibly TRBD1 (6 bases). Trimming took 4 bases from V and 7 from J, leaving 8 bases between them. In germline, CDR1 is KGHSH, CDR2 LQKENI. The CDR3 is made up of 12 amino acids. The CDR3 reads CASSRQENEQFF. CDR3 coding DNA: TGTGCCAGCTCACGACAGGAAAATGAGCAGTTCTTC.

The chain carries TRBV21-1 and TRBJ1-6; TRBD1, the table's D call, lacks a check against the DNA. TRBV21-1 is designated a pseudogene. The CDR3 consists of 17 residues. Written as DNA, the CDR3 is TGTGCCAGCAGCAAAGGAGGGACAGGCCCCCGGGGTTCACCCCTCCACTTT. As protein: CASSKGGTGPRGSPLHF.

This chain joins TRBV5-1 and TRBJ2-7, with D maybe TRBD1 (5 bases). The germline V and J ends were trimmed by 4 bases and 4 bases, with 12 bases remaining between them. Germline CDR1 reads SGHRS; CDR2 reads YFSETQ. This CDR3 is built from 13 residues. The CDR3 nucleotides read TGCGCCAGCAGCGTCGACAGACCATACGAGCAGTACTTC. Translated: CASSVDRPYEQYF.

Only one count was recorded for this clone. Written as DNA, the CDR3 is TGTGCCAGCAGCTTTGGGGACAGAGCATACGAGCAGTACTTC. Residues: CASSFGDRAYEQYF. J is TRBJ2-7 and V is TRBV5-4; TRBD1 agrees at 7 bases. J lost 4 bases, V lost 2 bases, and 6 bases had no gene match. Germline values: CDR1 SGHNT, CDR2 YYREEE (reference sequence). The CDR3 sequence is 14 residues long.

The chain links TRBV24-1 to TRBJ2-1, with 10 bases that match TRBD1. Trimming removed 4 bases from V and 10 bases from J; junction bases left unmatched: 15. The length of the CDR3 is 17 residues. Looked up from germline, CDR1 is KGHDR and CDR2 is SFDVKD. The chain's CDR3 is CATSDPAGPGQGDEQFF. The CDR3 bases are TGTGCCACCAGTGACCCCGCCGGCCCCGGACAGGGGGACGAGCAGTTCTTC.

The chain joins TRBV12-3 or TRBV12-4 to TRBJ1-1; D unclear. This CDR3 has 13 residues. V shed 4 bases and J shed 1 base, with 7 bases lying between them. CDR3 sequence: CASSSQTNTEAFF. The CDR3 nucleotides are TGTGCCAGCAGTTCACAGACGAACACTGAAGCTTTCTTT.

The chain employs TRBV28 and TRBJ2-7, with no clear D. CDR3 length: 12 amino acids. CDR1 is MDHEN, CDR2 SYDVKM, per germline. V gave up 3 bases and J gave up 2 bases, with 5 bases separating them. The CDR3 region is CASSLGTYEQYF. In nucleotides, the CDR3 is TGTGCCAGCAGTTTGGGCACCTACGAGCAGTACTTC.

The CDR3 DNA follows: TGTGCCTGGAGTAGTAACAGTCGACAGACGAACACTGAAGCTTTCTTT. Its translation: CAWSSNSRQTNTEAFF. The chain links TRBV30 to TRBJ1-1; possibly TRBD1 for D (5 bases). The CDR3 runs to 16 residues. CDR1 and CDR2 (germline): GTSNPN, SVGIG (reference sequence). V dropped 2 bases and J dropped 1 base, with 17 bases sitting between them. Looking up the rest from reference TRBV30 and TRBJ1-1 gives the full variable domain: SQTIHQWPATLVQPVGSPLSLECTVEGTSNPNLYWYRQAAGRGLQLLFYSVGIGQISSEVPQNLSASRPQDRQFILSSKKLLLSDSGFYLCAWSSNSRQTNTEAFFGQGTRLTVV.

V and J are TRBV27 and TRBJ1-2, with 12 bases fitting TRBD1. Germline CDR1 is MNHEY and CDR2 is SMNVEV (reference sequence). The CDR3 contains 15 residues. After removal of 8 bases from V and 7 bases from J, the junction contained 11 bases not matched to a gene. The CDR3: CASGITGQGASGYTF. DNA for the CDR3: TGTGCCAGCGGTATTACGGGACAGGGGGCGAGTGGCTACACCTTC.